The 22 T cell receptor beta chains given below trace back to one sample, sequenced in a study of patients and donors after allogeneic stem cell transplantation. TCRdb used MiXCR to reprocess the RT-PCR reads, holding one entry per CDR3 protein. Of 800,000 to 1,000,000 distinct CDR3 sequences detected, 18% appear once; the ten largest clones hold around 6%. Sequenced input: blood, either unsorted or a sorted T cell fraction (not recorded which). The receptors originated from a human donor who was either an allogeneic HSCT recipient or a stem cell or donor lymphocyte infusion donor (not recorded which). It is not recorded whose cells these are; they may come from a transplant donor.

The CDR3 sequence is CASSLYGTSGGITDTQYF. CDR3 DNA sequence: TGTGCCAGCAGCCTGTATGGGACTAGCGGGGGGATAACAGATACGCAGTATTTT. V is TRBV11-2 and J is TRBJ2-3; TRBD2 matches 15 bases. The length of the CDR3 is 18 residues. Germline values: CDR1 SGHAT, CDR2 FQNNGV. Trimming at V came to 5 bases and at J to 3 bases, leaving 9 bases not matched to a gene. Full variable domain (missing parts from reference TRBV11-2 and TRBJ2-3): EAGVAQSPRYKIIEKRQSVAFWCNPISGHATLYWYQQILGQGPKLLIQFQNNGVVDDSQLPKDRFSAERLKGVDSTLKIQPAKLEDSAVYLCASSLYGTSGGITDTQYFGPGTRLTVL.

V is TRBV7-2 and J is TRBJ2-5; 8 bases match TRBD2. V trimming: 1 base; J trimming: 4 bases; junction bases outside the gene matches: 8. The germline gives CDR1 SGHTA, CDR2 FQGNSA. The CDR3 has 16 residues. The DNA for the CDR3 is TGTGCCAGCAGCTTAGATAGTCTAGCGGGCACAGAGACCCAGTACTTC. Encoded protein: CASSLDSLAGTETQYF.

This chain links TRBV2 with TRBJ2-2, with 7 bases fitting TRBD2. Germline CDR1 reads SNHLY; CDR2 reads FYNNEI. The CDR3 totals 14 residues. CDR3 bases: TGTGCTAGATTGGACGCGGGAGCCACCGGGGAGCTGTTTTTT. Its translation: CARLDAGATGELFF.

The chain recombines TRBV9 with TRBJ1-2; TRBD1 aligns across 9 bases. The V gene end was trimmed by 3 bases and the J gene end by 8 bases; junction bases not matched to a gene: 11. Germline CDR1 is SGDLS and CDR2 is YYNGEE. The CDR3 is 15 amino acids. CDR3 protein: CASSGDTGGRRGYTF. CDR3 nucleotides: TGTGCCAGCAGCGGTGATACAGGGGGCCGACGGGGCTACACCTTC.

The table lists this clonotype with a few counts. CDR3 loop: CASSLGQGRAYNEQFF. CDR3 coding DNA: TGCGCCAGCAGCCTCGGACAGGGGAGGGCCTACAATGAGCAGTTCTTC. The rearrangement links TRBV4-3 to TRBJ2-1, with 9 nucleotides matching TRBD1. Germline CDR1 LGHNA, CDR2 YSLEER. Trimming took 4 bases from V and 2 from J; bases not matched to a gene: 6. CDR3 length: 16 amino acids.

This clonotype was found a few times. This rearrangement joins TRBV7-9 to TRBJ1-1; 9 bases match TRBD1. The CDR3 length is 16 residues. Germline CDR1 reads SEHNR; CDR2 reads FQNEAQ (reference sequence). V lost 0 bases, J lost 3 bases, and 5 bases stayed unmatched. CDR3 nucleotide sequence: TGTGCCAGCAGCTTAGCTCGTAGGACAGGGGACACTGAAGCTTTCTTT. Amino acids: CASSLARRTGDTEAFF.

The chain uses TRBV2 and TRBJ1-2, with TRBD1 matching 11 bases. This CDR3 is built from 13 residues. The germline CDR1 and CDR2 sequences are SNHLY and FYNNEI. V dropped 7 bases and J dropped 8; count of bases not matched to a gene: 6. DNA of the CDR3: TGTGCCAGCATCGGACAGGGGGCTGAAGGCTACACCTTC. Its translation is CASIGQGAEGYTF. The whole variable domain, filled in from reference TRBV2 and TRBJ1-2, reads EPEVTQTPSHQVTQMGQEVILRCVPISNHLYFYWYRQILGQKVEFLVSFYNNEISEKSEIFDDQFSVERPDGSNFTLKIRSTKLEDSAMYFCASIGQGAEGYTFGSGTRLTVV.

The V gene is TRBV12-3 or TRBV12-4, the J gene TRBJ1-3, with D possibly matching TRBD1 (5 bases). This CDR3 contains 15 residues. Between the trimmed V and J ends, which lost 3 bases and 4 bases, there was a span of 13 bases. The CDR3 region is CASSFNQGPGNTIYF. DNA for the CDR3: TGTGCCAGCAGTTTTAACCAGGGCCCCGGAAACACCATATATTTT.

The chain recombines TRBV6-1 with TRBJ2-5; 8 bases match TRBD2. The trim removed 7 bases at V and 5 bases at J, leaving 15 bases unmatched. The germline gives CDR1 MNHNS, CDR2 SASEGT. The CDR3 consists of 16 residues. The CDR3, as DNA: TGTGCCAGCATCGCAATCGGGGGCGGGAGGTTGGAGACCCAGTACTTC. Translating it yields CASIAIGGGRLETQYF.

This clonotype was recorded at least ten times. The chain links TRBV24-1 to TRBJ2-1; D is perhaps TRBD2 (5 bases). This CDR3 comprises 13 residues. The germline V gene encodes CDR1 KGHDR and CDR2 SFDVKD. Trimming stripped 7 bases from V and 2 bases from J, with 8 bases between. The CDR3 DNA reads TGTGCCACCAGCGTCGGGACCTACAATGAGCAGTTCTTC. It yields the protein CATSVGTYNEQFF.

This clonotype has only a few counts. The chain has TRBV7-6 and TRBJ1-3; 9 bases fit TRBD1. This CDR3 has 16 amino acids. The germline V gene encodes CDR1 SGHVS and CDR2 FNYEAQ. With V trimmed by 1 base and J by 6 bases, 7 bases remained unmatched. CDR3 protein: CASSLGRTGVTNTIYF. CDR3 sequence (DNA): TGTGCCAGCAGCTTAGGACGGACAGGGGTTACAAACACCATATATTTT.

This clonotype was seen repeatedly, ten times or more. The CDR3 reads CASSLNRFGDEQFF. The CDR3, as DNA: TGTGCCAGCAGCTTGAACCGGTTTGGCGATGAGCAGTTCTTC. This sequence joins TRBV5-6 and TRBJ2-1, with D hard to call. The CDR3 sequence is 14 residues long. Trimming cost V 1 base and J 8 bases, with 13 bases left between them. The V gene's germline CDR1 is SGHDT and CDR2 YYEEEE. Supplemented by reference TRBV5-6 and TRBJ2-1, the full variable domain reads DAGVTQSPTHLIKTRGQQVTLRCSPKSGHDTVSWYQQALGQGPQFIFQYYEEEERQRGNFPDRFSGHQFPNYSSELNVNALLLGDSALYLCASSLNRFGDEQFFGPGTRLTVL.

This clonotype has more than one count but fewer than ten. The CDR3 DNA follows: TGCGCCAGCAGCTTGGGCGCGGGTCGAACGGCTTTCTTT. It codes for CASSLGAGRTAFF. The chain is built from TRBV5-1 and TRBJ1-1; D remains unclear. The CDR3 is 13 residues long. Germline V gene lookup returns CDR1 SGHRS and CDR2 YFSETQ. V gave up 0 bases and J gave up 11 bases, with 14 bases separating them.

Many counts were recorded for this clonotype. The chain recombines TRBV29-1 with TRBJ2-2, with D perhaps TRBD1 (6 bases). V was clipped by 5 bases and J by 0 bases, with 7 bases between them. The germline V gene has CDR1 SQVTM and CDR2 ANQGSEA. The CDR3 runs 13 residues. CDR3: CSVHRANTGELFF. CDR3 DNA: TGCAGCGTTCACAGGGCGAACACCGGGGAGCTGTTTTTT.

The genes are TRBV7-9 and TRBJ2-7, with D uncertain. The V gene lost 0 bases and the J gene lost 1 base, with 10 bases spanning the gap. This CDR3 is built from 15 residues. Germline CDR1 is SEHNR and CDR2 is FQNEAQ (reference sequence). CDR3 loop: CASSLAIGLSYEQYF. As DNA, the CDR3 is TGTGCCAGCAGCTTAGCGATTGGATTATCCTACGAGCAGTACTTC.

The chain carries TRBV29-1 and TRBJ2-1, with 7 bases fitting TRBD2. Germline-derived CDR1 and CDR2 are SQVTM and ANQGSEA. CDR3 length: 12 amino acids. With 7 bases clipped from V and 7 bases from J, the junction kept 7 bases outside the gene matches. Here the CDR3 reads CSANSGLNEQFF. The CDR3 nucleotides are TGCAGCGCTAATAGCGGGCTGAATGAGCAGTTCTTC.

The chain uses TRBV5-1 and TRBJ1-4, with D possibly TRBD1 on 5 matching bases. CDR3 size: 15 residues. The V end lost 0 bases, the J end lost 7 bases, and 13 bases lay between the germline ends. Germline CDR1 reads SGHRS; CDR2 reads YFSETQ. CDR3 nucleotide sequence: TGCGCCAGCAGCTTGGGGGGGGTATTTCGTGAAAAACTGTTTTTT. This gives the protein CASSLGGVFREKLFF.

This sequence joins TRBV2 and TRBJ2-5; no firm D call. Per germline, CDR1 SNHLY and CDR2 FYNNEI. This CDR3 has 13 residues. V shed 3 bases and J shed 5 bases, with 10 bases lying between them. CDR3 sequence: CASSENRWETQYF. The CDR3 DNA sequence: TGTGCCAGCAGTGAGAATAGATGGGAGACCCAGTACTTC.

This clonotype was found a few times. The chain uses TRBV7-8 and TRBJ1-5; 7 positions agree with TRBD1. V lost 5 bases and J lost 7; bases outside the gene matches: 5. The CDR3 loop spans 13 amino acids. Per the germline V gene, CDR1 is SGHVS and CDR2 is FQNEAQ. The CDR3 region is CASSKTGVQPQHF. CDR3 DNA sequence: TGTGCCAGCAGCAAAACAGGGGTCCAGCCCCAGCATTTT.

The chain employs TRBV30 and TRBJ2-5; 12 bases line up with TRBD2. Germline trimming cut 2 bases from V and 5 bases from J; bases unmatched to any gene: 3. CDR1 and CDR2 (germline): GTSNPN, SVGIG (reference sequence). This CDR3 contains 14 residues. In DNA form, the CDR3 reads TGTGCCTGGAGTTCTAGCGGGGGGGCGGAGACCCAGTACTTC. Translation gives CAWSSSGGAETQYF.

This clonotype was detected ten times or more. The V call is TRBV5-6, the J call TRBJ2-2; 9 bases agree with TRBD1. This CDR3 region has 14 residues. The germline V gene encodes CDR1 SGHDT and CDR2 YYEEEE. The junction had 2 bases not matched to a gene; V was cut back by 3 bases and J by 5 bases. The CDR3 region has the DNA TGTGCCAGCAGCTGGACAGGGGAGACCGGGGAGCTGTTTTTT. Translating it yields CASSWTGETGELFF.

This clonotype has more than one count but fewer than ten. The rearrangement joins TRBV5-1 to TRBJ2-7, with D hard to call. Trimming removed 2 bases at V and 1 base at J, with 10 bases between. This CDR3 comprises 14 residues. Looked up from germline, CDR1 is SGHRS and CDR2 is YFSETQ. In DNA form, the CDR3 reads TGCGCCAGCAGCTTTTCTCCACCATCCTACGAGCAGTACTTC. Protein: CASSFSPPSYEQYF.